This T cell receptor (beta chain) was observed in a study of cytomegalovirus exposure and HLA in healthy donors. Study-level points and caveats: It was approximately 150 TCR beta chains that were listed as cytomegalovirus-associated. Reportedly, TCR beta sequences accurately predicted HLA-A and HLA-B alleles in most subjects.

The PCR made use of 60 Vbeta and 13 Jbeta primers. Method: immunoSEQ multiplex PCR; TCRdb's copy keeps in-frame clones and lacks some. The sample records approximately 91,000 clones, about 68% being singletons. Details on this clone: Its cognate antigen is unknown.

Germline V lookup: CDR1 SGHAT, CDR2 FQNNGV. The CDR3 loop spans 12 amino acids. V lost 2 bases to trimming and J lost 6 bases, with 8 bases between them. The receptor comes from a human donor in good health. What was sequenced was PBMCs. V and J are TRBV11-2 and TRBJ2-7; unclear D gene. The CDR3 DNA reads TGTGCCAGCAGCTTAATCCTTCTCGAGCAGTACTTC. Translating gives CASSLILLEQYF.